Listed below are T cell receptor beta chains from one sample, sequenced in a study of blood T cell repertoires in COVID-19. Sequencing used immunoSEQ multiplex PCR; TCRdb keeps in-frame clones, though not all of them. The data hold under 300,000 clones, with about 73% observed a single time. The sample comprised peripheral blood. These TCRs come from an elderly woman with acute or convalescent COVID-19. The conserved cysteine and the conserved F or W are not part of the CDR3 here. The order of the fields is CDR3 protein, CDR3 length, V gene, clone size, J gene. Not every row has a clone size; where given, it reads once, few, many or a size class.

ASSPTTGTGRNQPQH | 15 | TRBV18 | - | TRBJ1-5
ASSQDRMGAHEKLF | 14 | TRBV3-1/TRBV3-2 | few | TRBJ1-4
ASSARDSESSYEQY | 14 | TRBV5-1 | few | TRBJ2-7
ASSRTDTSYEQY | 12 | TRBV18 | few | TRBJ2-7
ASSLGQSYNEQF | 12 | TRBV7-2 | - | TRBJ2-1
ASSSTDSSYNEQF | 13 | TRBV9 | - | TRBJ2-1
ASSAGTPYQETQY | 13 | TRBV7-6 | - | TRBJ2-5
ASKSDRVGNQPQH | 13 | TRBV19 | - | TRBJ1-5
ASSFSRGDYYEQY | 13 | TRBV6-7 | once | TRBJ2-7
ASSLDGLTGEAGELF | 15 | TRBV11-3 | - | TRBJ2-2
ASSQRLAGFPNTGELF | 16 | TRBV4-1 | - | TRBJ2-2
ASSQASGAYEQY | 12 | TRBV3-1/TRBV3-2 | - | TRBJ2-7
ASSWTGSTGELF | 12 | TRBV3-1/TRBV3-2 | - | TRBJ2-2
ASSAGDNSPLH | 11 | TRBV2 | few | TRBJ1-6
ASREVSGANVLT | 12 | TRBV5-1 | - | TRBJ2-6
ASNLQGGETQY | 11 | TRBV28 | - | TRBJ2-5
ASSPQAGLTEAF | 12 | TRBV18 | - | TRBJ1-1
ASSRRDFNTDTQY | 13 | TRBV27 | - | TRBJ2-3
ASSPPAGELF | 10 | TRBV3-1/TRBV3-2 | - | TRBJ2-2
ASSSTRDTEAF | 11 | TRBV19 | - | TRBJ1-1
ASSPGGSGELF | 11 | TRBV7-3 | - | TRBJ2-2
ASRTGWNSPLH | 11 | TRBV30 | - | TRBJ1-6